A single sample gave rise to the 5 T cell receptor beta chains below, sequenced in a study of Graves' ophthalmopathy and Graves' hyperthyroidism. The study amplified TCR beta CDR3 regions using RNA transcripts. Investigators did first-round RT-PCR with HTBI primers, then second-round multiplex PCR. One entry per CDR3 protein results from TCRdb running MiXCR on the multiplex PCR reads. The sample lists 650,000 to 800,000 distinct CDR3 sequences; roughly 41% were seen once. The sample taken for sequencing was peripheral blood. The receptors here all came from an adult man with Graves' ophthalmopathy.

The CDR3 region is CASSLDEAGGQETQYF. The CDR3 nucleotides are TGTGCCAGCAGCTTAGACGAGGCAGGGGGACAAGAGACCCAGTACTTC. J is TRBJ2-5 and V is TRBV7-8; the match to TRBD1 covers 7 bases. Germline V CDR1 and CDR2: SGHVS, FQNEAQ. This CDR3 is built from 16 residues. V was pared by 1 base and J by 2 bases, with 7 bases of the junction left unmatched.

The chain carries TRBV12-3 or TRBV12-4 and TRBJ1-5; maybe TRBD1 (5 bases). V lost 2 bases, J lost 11 bases, and 16 bases lay in between. The CDR3 covers 14 residues. The CDR3 loop is CASSLLPGLGAQHF. The CDR3 DNA is TGTGCCAGCAGTTTACTCCCAGGGTTAGGAGCCCAGCATTTT.

This clonotype showed up many times. V gene TRBV12-3 or TRBV12-4 combines with J gene TRBJ1-4; 9 bases are a match to TRBD1. Trimming removed 4 bases from V and 5 bases from J; junction bases left unmatched: 5. The CDR3 loop spans 15 amino acids. The CDR3 bases are TGTGCCAGCAGTTCCTCCGGGACAGGGAATGAAAAACTGTTTTTT. Protein sequence: CASSSSGTGNEKLFF.

This clonotype appeared a few times. The V gene is TRBV4-3, the J gene TRBJ1-5; D is possibly TRBD1 (6 bases). Trimming removed 0 bases at V and 8 bases at J, with 11 bases between. This CDR3 spans 14 amino acids. Germline CDR1 reads LGHNA; CDR2 reads YSLEER. CDR3 sequence reads: CASSQDWGAEPQHF. CDR3 nucleotide sequence: TGCGCCAGCAGCCAAGATTGGGGGGCAGAGCCCCAGCATTTT.

This clonotype was observed at least ten times. The V call is TRBV2, the J call TRBJ1-2, with D unresolved. The V and J ends lost 7 bases and 5 bases respectively, with 14 bases between them. CDR1 is SNHLY and CDR2 is FYNNEI in the germline V gene. The CDR3 is 13 residues long. The chain's CDR3 is CASTPLGGYGYTF. CDR3 DNA: TGTGCCAGCACCCCATTGGGCGGATATGGCTACACCTTC.